The following is a TCR beta chain sequence with its context. The antigen is undetermined. This specimen comes from a study of beta chain features in type 1 diabetes. Investigators reverse transcribed all isolated RNA, so they sequenced expressed TCRB transcripts. TCRdb keeps only in-frame clones here, not all; method: immunoSEQ multiplex PCR. This sample has 810,000 or so clones, with 17% found just once. CDR3 length: 13 amino acids. Germline lookup yields CDR1 ENHRY and CDR2 SYGVKD. J gave up 3 bases and V 10 bases, and 6 bases lay outside the gene matches. Study-level results: A greater similarity of naive, central memory and Treg TCRB repertoires was seen among patients than among healthy donors. Whether HLA type affects TCRB rearrangement stayed undetermined in the present work.

The chain employs TRBV10-3 and TRBJ1-5; the match to TRBD1 covers 7 bases. Sequenced: naive CD4+ T cells from blood. This TCR derives from a woman aged 18-29 years in good health. In DNA, the CDR3 is TGTGCCAGCAGGGACAGTCCCAATCAGCCCCAGCATTTT. Translating it yields CASRDSPNQPQHF.